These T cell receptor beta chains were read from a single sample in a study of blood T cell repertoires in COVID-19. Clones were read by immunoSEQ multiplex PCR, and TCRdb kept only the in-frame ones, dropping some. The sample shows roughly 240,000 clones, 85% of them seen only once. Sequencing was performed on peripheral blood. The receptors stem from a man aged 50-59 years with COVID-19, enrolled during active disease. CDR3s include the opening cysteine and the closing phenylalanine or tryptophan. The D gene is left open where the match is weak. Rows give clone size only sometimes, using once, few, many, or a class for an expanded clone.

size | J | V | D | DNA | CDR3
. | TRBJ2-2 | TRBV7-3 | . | TGTGCCAGCAGCTTATTCAGCGGAGCGAACACCGGGGAGCTGTTTTTT | CASSLFSGANTGELFF
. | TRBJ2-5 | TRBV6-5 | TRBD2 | TGTGCCAGCAGTTACCCGACTAGCGGGGGAGGGGAGACCCAGTACTTC | CASSYPTSGGGETQYF
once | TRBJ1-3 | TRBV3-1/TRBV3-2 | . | TGTGCCAGCAGCCAAGGATCGGGGTCCGGTGGAAACACCATATATTTT | CASSQGSGSGGNTIYF
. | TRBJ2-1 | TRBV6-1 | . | TGTGCCAGCAGTGACCTCTACAATGAGCAGTTCTTC | CASSDLYNEQFF
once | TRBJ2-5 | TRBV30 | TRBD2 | TGTGCCTGGAGTCTGTGGACGGGGGGGCAAAAAGAGACCCAGTACTTC | CAWSLWTGGQKETQYF
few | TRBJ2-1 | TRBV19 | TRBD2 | TGTGCCAGTAGTATAGCCCGGGGGGTGAACAATGAGCAGTTCTTC | CASSIARGVNNEQFF
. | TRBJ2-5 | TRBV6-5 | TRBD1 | TGTGCCAGCAGTCCAGGGGGATCCCAAGAGACCCAGTACTTC | CASSPGGSQETQYF
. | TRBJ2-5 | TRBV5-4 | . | TGTGCCAGCAGCCCGACTAGGTTGTTCGGGGAGACCCAGTACTTC | CASSPTRLFGETQYF
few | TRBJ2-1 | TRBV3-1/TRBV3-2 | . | TGTGCCAGCAGCCAACTTCCCGTTGGGGCTTCTACCAGGGAGCAGTTCTTC | CASSQLPVGASTREQFF
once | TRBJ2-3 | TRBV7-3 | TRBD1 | TGTGCCAGCAGTGACAGGGGTCCAGATACGCAGTATTTT | CASSDRGPDTQYF
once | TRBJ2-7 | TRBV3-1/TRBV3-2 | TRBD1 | TGTGCCAGCAGCCAAGAACAGGGGGCTTCCTACGAGCAGTACTTC | CASSQEQGASYEQYF
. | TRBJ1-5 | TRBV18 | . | TGTGCCAGCTCAGGGGACAACAATCAGCCCCAGCATTTT | CASSGDNNQPQHF
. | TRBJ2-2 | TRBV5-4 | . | TGTGCCAGCAGCTCGGGAGCCAGGGGGATCAACACCGGGGAGCTGTTTTTT | CASSSGARGINTGELFF
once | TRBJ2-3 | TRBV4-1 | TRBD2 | TGCGCCAGCAGCCAAAGACTAGCGGGGGGCCTCACAGATACGCAGTATTTT | CASSQRLAGGLTDTQYF
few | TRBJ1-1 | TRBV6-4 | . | TGTGCCAGCAGTGACACGGTGAACACTGAAGCTTTCTTT | CASSDTVNTEAFF
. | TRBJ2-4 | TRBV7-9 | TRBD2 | TGTGCCAGCAGCCCCCTGTTTGGTCCTAGCGGGGGGGGCATTCAGTACTTC | CASSPLFGPSGGGIQYF
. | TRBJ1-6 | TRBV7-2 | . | TGTGCCAGCAGCTTAGTAGAGGACGCGGGAAATTCACCCCTCCACTTT | CASSLVEDAGNSPLHF
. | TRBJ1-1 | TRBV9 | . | TGTGCCAGCAGCGTAGCTCTGAACACTGAAGCTTTCTTT | CASSVALNTEAFF
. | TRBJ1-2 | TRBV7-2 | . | TGTGCCAGCAGCGCCTACAGGGAGGGCTACACCTTC | CASSAYREGYTF
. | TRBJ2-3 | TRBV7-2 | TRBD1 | TGTGCCAGCAGCTTTTGGGGACAGGGATCAGATACGCAGTATTTT | CASSFWGQGSDTQYF